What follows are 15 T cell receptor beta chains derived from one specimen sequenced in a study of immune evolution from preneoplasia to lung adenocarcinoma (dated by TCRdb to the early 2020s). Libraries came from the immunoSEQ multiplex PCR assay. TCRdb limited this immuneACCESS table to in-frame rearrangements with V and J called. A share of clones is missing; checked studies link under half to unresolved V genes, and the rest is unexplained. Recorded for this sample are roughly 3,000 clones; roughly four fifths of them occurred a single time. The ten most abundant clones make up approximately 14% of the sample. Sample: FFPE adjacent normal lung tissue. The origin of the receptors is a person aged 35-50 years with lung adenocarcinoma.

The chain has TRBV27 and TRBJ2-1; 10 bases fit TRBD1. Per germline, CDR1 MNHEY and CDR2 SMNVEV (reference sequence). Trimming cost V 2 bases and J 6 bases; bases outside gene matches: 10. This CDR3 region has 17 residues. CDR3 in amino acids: CASSLKPGQGPLNEQFF. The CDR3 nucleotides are TGTGCCAGCAGTTTAAAGCCGGGACAGGGGCCACTCAATGAGCAGTTCTTC.

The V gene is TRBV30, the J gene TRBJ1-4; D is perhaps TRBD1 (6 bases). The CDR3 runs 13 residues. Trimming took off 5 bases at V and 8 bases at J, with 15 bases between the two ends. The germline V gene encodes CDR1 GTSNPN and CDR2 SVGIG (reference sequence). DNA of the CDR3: TGTGCCTGGTCGAAGGACAGCCACGAAAAACTGTTTTTT. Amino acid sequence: CAWSKDSHEKLFF. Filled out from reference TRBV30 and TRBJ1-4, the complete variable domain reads SQTIHQWPATLVQPVGSPLSLECTVEGTSNPNLYWYRQAAGRGLQLLFYSVGIGQISSEVPQNLSASRPQDRQFILSSKKLLLSDSGFYLCAWSKDSHEKLFFGSGTQLSVL.

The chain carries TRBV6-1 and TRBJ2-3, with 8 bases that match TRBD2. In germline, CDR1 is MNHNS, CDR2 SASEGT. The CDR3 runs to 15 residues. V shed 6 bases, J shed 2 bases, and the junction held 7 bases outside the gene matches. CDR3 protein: CASSTIAGNTDTQYF. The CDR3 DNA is TGTGCCAGCAGCACTATAGCGGGGAACACAGATACGCAGTATTTT.

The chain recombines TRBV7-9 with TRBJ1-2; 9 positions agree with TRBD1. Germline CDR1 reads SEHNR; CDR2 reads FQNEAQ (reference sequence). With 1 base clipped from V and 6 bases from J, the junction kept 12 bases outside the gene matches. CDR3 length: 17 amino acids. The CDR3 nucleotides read TGTGCCAGCAGCTTAGGACAGGGGGGCAGACAGACTCATGGCTACACCTTC. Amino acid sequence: CASSLGQGGRQTHGYTF.

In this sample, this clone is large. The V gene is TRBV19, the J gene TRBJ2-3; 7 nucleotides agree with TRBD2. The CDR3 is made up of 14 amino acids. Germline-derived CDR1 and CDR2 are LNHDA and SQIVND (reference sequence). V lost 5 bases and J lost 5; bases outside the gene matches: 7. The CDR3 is CASSRGSGLDTQYF. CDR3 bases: TGTGCCAGTAGTCGCGGGAGCGGATTAGATACGCAGTATTTT.

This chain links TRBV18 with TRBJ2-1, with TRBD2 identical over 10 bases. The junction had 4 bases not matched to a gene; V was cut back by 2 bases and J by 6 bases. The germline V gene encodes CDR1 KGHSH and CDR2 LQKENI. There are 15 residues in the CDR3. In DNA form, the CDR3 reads TGTGCCAGCTCACCAGGGAGCGGGAGGGCCAATGAGCAGTTCTTC. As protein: CASSPGSGRANEQFF.

The CDR3, as DNA: TGTGCCAGCAGTTGGGCCGCAGGGAGGGGTACGCAGTATTTT. Translated: CASSWAAGRGTQYF. The V and J genes are TRBV28 and TRBJ2-3; TRBD2 agrees at 7 bases. Per germline, CDR1 MDHEN and CDR2 SYDVKM. J lost 8 bases, V lost 4 bases, and 9 bases had no gene match. The CDR3 is 14 amino acids.

CDR3 residues: CSANVEGRTDTQYF. The CDR3 bases are TGCAGCGCCAACGTTGAGGGGAGGACAGATACGCAGTATTTT. The V gene is TRBV29-1, the J gene TRBJ2-3, with D maybe TRBD2 (6 bases). CDR3 size: 14 residues. The germline V and J ends were trimmed by 7 bases and 3 bases, with 17 bases remaining between them. Germline CDR1 is SQVTM and CDR2 is ANQGSEA.

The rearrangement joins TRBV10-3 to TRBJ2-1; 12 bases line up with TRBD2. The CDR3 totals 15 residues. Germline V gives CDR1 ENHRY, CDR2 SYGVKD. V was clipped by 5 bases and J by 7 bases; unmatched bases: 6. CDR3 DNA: TGTGCCATCAGTAAGACTAGCGGGAGTTTGAATGAGCAGTTCTTC. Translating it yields CAISKTSGSLNEQFF.

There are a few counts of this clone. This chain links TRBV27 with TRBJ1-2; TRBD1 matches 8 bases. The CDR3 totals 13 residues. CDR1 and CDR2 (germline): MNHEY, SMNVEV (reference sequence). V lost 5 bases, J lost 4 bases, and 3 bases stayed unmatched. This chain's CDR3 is CASSNTGGYGYTF. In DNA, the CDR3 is TGTGCCAGCAGTAACACAGGGGGCTATGGCTACACCTTC.

CDR3 sequence: CASSLGLVSDTQYF. The CDR3, as DNA: TGTGCCAGCAGCTTGGGCTTAGTTTCGGATACGCAGTATTTT. This chain joins TRBV5-4 and TRBJ2-3; D remains ambiguous. With 0 bases removed from V and 6 bases from J, the gap between germline ends came to 11 bases. There are 14 residues in the CDR3. The V gene's germline CDR1 is SGHNT and CDR2 YYREEE (reference sequence).

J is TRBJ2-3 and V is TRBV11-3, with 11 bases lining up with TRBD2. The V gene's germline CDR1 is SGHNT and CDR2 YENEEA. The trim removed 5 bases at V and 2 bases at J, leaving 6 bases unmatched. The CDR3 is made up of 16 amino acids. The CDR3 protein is CASSPGTSGNTDTQYF. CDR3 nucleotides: TGTGCCAGCAGCCCAGGGACTAGCGGAAACACAGATACGCAGTATTTT. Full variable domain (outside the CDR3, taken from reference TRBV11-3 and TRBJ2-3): EAGVVQSPRYKIIEKKQPVAFWCNPISGHNTLYWYLQNLGQGPELLIRYENEEAVDDSQLPKDRFSAERLKGVDSTLKIQPAELGDSAVYLCASSPGTSGNTDTQYFGPGTRLTVL.

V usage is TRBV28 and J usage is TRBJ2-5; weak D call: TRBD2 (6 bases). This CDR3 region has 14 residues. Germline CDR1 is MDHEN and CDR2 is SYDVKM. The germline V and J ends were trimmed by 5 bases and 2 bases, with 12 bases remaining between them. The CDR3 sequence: CASSEVAVQETQYF. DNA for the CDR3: TGTGCCAGCAGTGAAGTAGCGGTACAAGAGACCCAGTACTTC.

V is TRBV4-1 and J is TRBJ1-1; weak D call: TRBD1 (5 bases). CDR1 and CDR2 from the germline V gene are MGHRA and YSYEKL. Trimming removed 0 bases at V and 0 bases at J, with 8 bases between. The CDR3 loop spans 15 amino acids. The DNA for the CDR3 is TGCGCCAGCAGCCAAGAACCAGGGTTGAACACTGAAGCTTTCTTT. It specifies CASSQEPGLNTEAFF.

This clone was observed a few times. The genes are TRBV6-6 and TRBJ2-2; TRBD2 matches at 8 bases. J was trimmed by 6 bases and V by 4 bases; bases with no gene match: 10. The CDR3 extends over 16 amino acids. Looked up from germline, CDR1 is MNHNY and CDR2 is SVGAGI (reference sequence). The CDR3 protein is CASSSPGGGVAGELFF. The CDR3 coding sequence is TGTGCCAGCAGTTCCCCGGGGGGGGGAGTTGCCGGGGAGCTGTTTTTT.